This record looks at one TCR beta chain sequence and its context. Its antigen remains unidentified. This sample stems from a study of blood T cells in healthy people across ages. Overall study results and limits: Across the age range, TCR beta diversity per million T cells fell in a roughly linear way.

PCR was performed a second time for about 7 to 11 cycles using a sample-barcoded 5' primer and a J-beta primer mix. TCRdb reprocessed the 5' RACE reads with MiXCR, giving one entry per CDR3 protein. The sample comprises about 1.1 million distinct CDR3 sequences, roughly two fifths of which are singletons, and less than 15% rests with the top ten. V lost 3 bases to trimming and J lost 8 bases, with 16 bases between them. The CDR3 sequence is 15 residues long. Germline loops: CDR1 SGHVS, CDR2 FQNEAQ. The chain combines TRBV7-8 with TRBJ2-2; tentative D call: TRBD2 (5 bases). The clonotype comes from a man between 18 and 29 years old in good health. Sequencing input: blood. As DNA, the CDR3 is TGTGCCAGCAGCTTGTGGACGAGGGATGGGGGGGAGCTGTTTTTT. Translated: CASSLWTRDGGELFF.